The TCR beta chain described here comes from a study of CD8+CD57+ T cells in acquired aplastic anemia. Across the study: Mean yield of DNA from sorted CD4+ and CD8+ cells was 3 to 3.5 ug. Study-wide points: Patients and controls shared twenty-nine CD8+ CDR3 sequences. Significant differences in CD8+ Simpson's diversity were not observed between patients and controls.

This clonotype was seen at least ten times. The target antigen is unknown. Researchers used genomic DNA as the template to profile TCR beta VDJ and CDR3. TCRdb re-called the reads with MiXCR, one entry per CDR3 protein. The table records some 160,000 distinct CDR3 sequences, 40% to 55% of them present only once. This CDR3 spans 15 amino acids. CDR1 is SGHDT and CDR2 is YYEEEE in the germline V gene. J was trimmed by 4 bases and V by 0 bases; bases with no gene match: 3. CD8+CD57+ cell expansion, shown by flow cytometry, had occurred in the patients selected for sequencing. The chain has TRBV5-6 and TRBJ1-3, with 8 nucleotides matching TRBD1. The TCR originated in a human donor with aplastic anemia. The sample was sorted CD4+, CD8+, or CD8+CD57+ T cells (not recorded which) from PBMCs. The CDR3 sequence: CASSLGRGQGNTIYF. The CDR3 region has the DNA TGTGCCAGCAGCTTGGGCAGGGGGCAGGGAAACACCATATATTTT.